These 18 T cell receptor beta chains were sequenced from one sample in a study of T cell repertoires in cytomegalovirus infection. The antigens these receptors bind are not known. TCRdb itself ran the reads through MiXCR, one entry per CDR3 protein. The sample lists hundreds of thousands of distinct CDR3 sequences; around 32% were seen once. Material: cultured PBMCs, obtained from culture after CMV antigen stimulation. Receptors originate from a human donor in good health (CMV status not recorded). Some clones in this sample may be carry-over from other donors' samples.

This clonotype was observed a handful of times. This chain connects TRBV7-6 to TRBJ2-3; no firm D call. Between the trimmed V and J ends, which lost 8 bases and 1 base, there was a span of 16 bases. Germline CDR1 and CDR2: SGHVS and FNYEAQ. This CDR3 is built from 15 residues. In nucleotides, the CDR3 is TGTGCCAGCGGCCTACTTTATAGAGGCACAGATACGCAGTATTTT. Protein product: CASGLLYRGTDTQYF.

The chain carries TRBV7-6 and TRBJ1-4; D is possibly TRBD1 (5 bases). V lost 3 bases and J 7 bases, leaving 12 bases between the germline ends. CDR1 and CDR2 (germline): SGHVS, FNYEAQ. The CDR3 totals 14 residues. The CDR3, as DNA: TGTGCCAGCAGCTTCCCGGGACGGAGTGAAAAACTGTTTTTT. Translation: CASSFPGRSEKLFF. Together with reference TRBV7-6 and TRBJ1-4, the CDR3 gives the full variable domain: GAGVSQSPRYKVTKRGQDVALRCDPISGHVSLYWYRQALGQGPEFLTYFNYEAQQDKSGLPNDRFSAERPEGSISTLTIQRTEQRDSAMYRCASSFPGRSEKLFFGSGTQLSVL.

The table lists this clonotype with a few counts. The chain joins TRBV4-3 to TRBJ2-3; TRBD2 agrees at 7 bases. The trim removed 1 base at V and 2 bases at J, leaving 9 bases unmatched. Germline assignment: CDR1 LGHNA and CDR2 YSLEER. The CDR3 totals 17 residues. The CDR3 loop is CASSQGAGTTSTDTQYF. In nucleotides, the CDR3 is TGCGCCAGCAGCCAAGGGGCCGGGACTACTTCCACAGATACGCAGTATTTT.

The chain is built from TRBV29-1 and TRBJ2-5; TRBD1 aligns across 7 bases. Germline CDR1 and CDR2: SQVTM and ANQGSEA. The ends lost 4 bases at V and 2 bases at J; junction bases unmatched: 4. The CDR3 consists of 13 residues. The CDR3: CSVAQGVQETQYF. The CDR3, as DNA: TGCAGCGTTGCTCAGGGGGTGCAAGAGACCCAGTACTTC.

CDR3 in amino acids: CTHRAEPGELFF. CDR3 DNA: TGTACGCATCGGGCGGAACCCGGGGAGCTGTTTTTT. The chain combines TRBV7-6 with TRBJ2-2; D unresolved. Germline V gene sequence: CDR1 SGHVS, CDR2 FNYEAQ. The CDR3 is 12 amino acids.

This clonotype was recorded at least ten times. The rearrangement uses TRBV7-2 and TRBJ2-2, with D perhaps TRBD1 or TRBD2 (6 bases each). Germline V gene sequence: CDR1 SGHTA, CDR2 FQGNSA. The CDR3 loop spans 17 amino acids. With 2 bases removed from V and 1 base from J, the gap between germline ends came to 14 bases. The CDR3 DNA sequence: TGTGCCAGCAGCTTAATCGGGGGCCCGGGGAACACCGGGGAGCTGTTTTTT. Translation: CASSLIGGPGNTGELFF.

This clonotype was observed a handful of times. The chain links TRBV5-6 to TRBJ2-7; D unresolved. V dropped 4 bases and J dropped 1 base, with 24 bases sitting between them. This CDR3 spans 18 amino acids. From germline, CDR1 is SGHDT and CDR2 YYEEEE. CDR3 residues: CASSAPVAMTPGSYEQYF. The CDR3 nucleotides read TGTGCCAGCAGCGCCCCCGTCGCCATGACCCCAGGTTCCTACGAGCAGTACTTC.

This clonotype was seen many times. The chain uses TRBV7-2 and TRBJ2-3; D ambiguous. V lost 0 bases and J lost 5, with 9 bases in between. Germline CDR1 reads SGHTA; CDR2 reads FQGNSA. The CDR3 extends over 14 amino acids. The CDR3 nucleotides read TGTGCCAGCAGCTTAGCCCTCGCACAAGATACGCAGTATTTT. The encoded protein is CASSLALAQDTQYF.

The chain joins TRBV27 to TRBJ2-7; D might be TRBD1 or TRBD2, each matching 6 bases. CDR3 length equals 15 residues. Germline CDR1 and CDR2: MNHEY and SMNVEV (reference sequence). Trimming left V 3 bases short and J 5 bases short, with 17 bases between. For the CDR3, the DNA is TGTGCCAGCAGTTTTAGGAGGGGGATAGAGGACGAGCAGTACTTC. Translating it yields CASSFRRGIEDEQYF.

The table lists this clonotype with a few counts. The rearrangement uses TRBV6-1 and TRBJ1-1; TRBD1 matches 7 bases. J lost 6 bases, V lost 7 bases, and 8 bases had no gene match. The CDR3 length is 13 residues. Looked up from germline, CDR1 is MNHNS and CDR2 is SASEGT. In nucleotides, the CDR3 is TGTGCCAGCATTAAATACAGGGGCGCTGAAGCTTTCTTT. As protein: CASIKYRGAEAFF.

V and J are TRBV7-8 and TRBJ2-5; a possible D gene is TRBD1 (5 bases). V shed 3 bases and J shed 5 bases, with 13 bases lying between them. Germline CDR1 is SGHVS and CDR2 is FQNEAQ. The CDR3 consists of 14 residues. CDR3 bases: TGTGCCAGCAGCTTCCGCAGGGTGTGGGAGACCCAGTACTTC. As protein: CASSFRRVWETQYF.

This clonotype has only a few counts. The rearrangement uses TRBV18 and TRBJ2-2, with TRBD2 matching 14 bases. The CDR3 runs 19 residues. The V gene end was trimmed by 4 bases and the J gene end by 4 bases; junction bases not matched to a gene: 11. The germline gives CDR1 KGHSH, CDR2 LQKENI. As DNA, the CDR3 is TGTGCCAGCTCACGCGAGTACGGGACTAGCGGGAGTTCCACCGGGGAGCTGTTTTTT. This gives the protein CASSREYGTSGSSTGELFF. The full variable domain, its missing parts supplied by reference TRBV18 and TRBJ2-2, is NAGVMQNPRHLVRRRGQEARLRCSPMKGHSHVYWYRQLPEEGLKFMVYLQKENIIDESGMPKERFSAEFPKEGPSILRIQQVVRGDSAAYFCASSREYGTSGSSTGELFFGEGSRLTVL.

This clonotype has just a few counts. The CDR3 spells CASSSRVMGYGYTF. Here the CDR3 DNA reads TGTGCCAGCAGTTCAAGGGTTATGGGCTATGGCTACACCTTC. This sequence joins TRBV12-3 or TRBV12-4 and TRBJ1-2; D gene uncertain. The CDR3 has 14 residues. Between the trimmed V and J ends, which lost 4 bases and 4 bases, there was a span of 13 bases.

The chain links TRBV28 to TRBJ1-1; 8 bases are shared with TRBD1. The V and J ends lost 6 bases and 1 base, in that order; junction bases with no gene match: 7. There are 15 residues in the CDR3. Looked up from germline, CDR1 is MDHEN and CDR2 is SYDVKM. The CDR3 region is CASRPQGVGNTEAFF. Written as DNA, the CDR3 is TGTGCCAGCAGGCCACAGGGGGTGGGGAACACTGAAGCTTTCTTT.

This clonotype was picked up a small number of times. CDR3 bases: TGTGCCAGCAGCCCCCCGAGAGCTAGCACAGATACGCAGTATTTT. Its protein is CASSPPRASTDTQYF. The chain couples TRBV7-2 to TRBJ2-3, with D uncertain. Between the trimmed V and J ends, which lost 5 bases and 0 bases, there was a span of 12 bases. The CDR3 sequence is 15 residues long. In germline, CDR1 is SGHTA, CDR2 FQGNSA.

This chain connects TRBV7-6 to TRBJ2-3; D gene unclear. The germline gives CDR1 SGHVS, CDR2 FNYEAQ. The V end lost 7 bases, the J end lost 1 base, and 15 bases lay between the germline ends. The CDR3 has 15 residues. CDR3 in DNA: TGTGCCAGCACCCCCGCAGGTAGCCGCACAGATACGCAGTATTTT. Amino acids: CASTPAGSRTDTQYF.

The rearrangement links TRBV6-1 to TRBJ2-2; D is perhaps TRBD1 (6 bases). Trimming cost V 10 bases and J 6 bases, with 18 bases left between them. Germline V gives CDR1 MNHNS, CDR2 SASEGT. CDR3 length equals 14 residues. The CDR3 nucleotides are TGTGCCACCACCCGGGTCAGGGGTGCCGGGGAGCTGTTTTTT. Its protein product is CATTRVRGAGELFF.

This clonotype was counted only a few times. V is TRBV20-1 and J is TRBJ2-3; 10 bases map to TRBD2. V dropped 0 bases and J dropped 6; count of bases not matched to a gene: 12. The V gene's germline CDR1 is DFQATT and CDR2 SNEGSKA (reference sequence). CDR3 length equals 17 residues. The DNA for the CDR3 is TGCAGTGCTAGAGATCCGGGGACTAGCGCTCCGCGGGATACGCAGTATTTT. Its protein is CSARDPGTSAPRDTQYF.